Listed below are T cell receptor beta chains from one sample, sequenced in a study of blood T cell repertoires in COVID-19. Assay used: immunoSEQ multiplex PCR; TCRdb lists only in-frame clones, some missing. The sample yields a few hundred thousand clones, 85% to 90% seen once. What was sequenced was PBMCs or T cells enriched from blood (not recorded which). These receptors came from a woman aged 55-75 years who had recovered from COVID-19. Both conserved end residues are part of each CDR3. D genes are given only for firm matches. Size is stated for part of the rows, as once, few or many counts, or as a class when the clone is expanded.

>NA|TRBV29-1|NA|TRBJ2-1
TGCAGCGGGATTCCCGGAGGAGTATCCTACAATGAGCAGTTCTTC
CSGIPGGVSYNEQFF
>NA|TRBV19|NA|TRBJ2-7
TGTGCCAGTAGTTTTGGGTCGGGGGACGTCTACGAGCAGTACTTC
CASSFGSGDVYEQYF
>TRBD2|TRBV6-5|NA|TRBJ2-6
TGTGCCAGCAGTTCCGGGGGGTTAAGGGCCAACGTCCTGACTTTC
CASSSGGLRANVLTF
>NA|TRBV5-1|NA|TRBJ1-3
TGCGCCAGCAGCTCGGATGGGGCGGGAAACACCATATATTTT
CASSSDGAGNTIYF
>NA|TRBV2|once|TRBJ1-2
TGTGCCAGCAGCCCAACTCCCGGGGGAGGCTATGGCTACACCTTC
CASSPTPGGGYGYTF
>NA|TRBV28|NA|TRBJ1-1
TGTGCCAGCAGTCCCCGGGGGGCTGAAGCTTTCTTT
CASSPRGAEAFF
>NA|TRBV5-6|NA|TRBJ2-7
TGTGCCAGCAGGGTAGACAGATCCTACGAGCAGTACTTC
CASRVDRSYEQYF
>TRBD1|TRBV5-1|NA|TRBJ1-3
TGCGCCAGCAGGGGACAGGACTCTGGAAACACCATATATTTT
CASRGQDSGNTIYF
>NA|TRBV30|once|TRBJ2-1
TGTGCCTGGAGAAGTGGGCAAAGCTCCTACAATGAGCAGTTCTTC
CAWRSGQSSYNEQFF
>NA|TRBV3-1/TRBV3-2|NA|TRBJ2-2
TGTGCCAGCAGCCAAGTTTCCGGGAGATCGGGCACCGGGGAGCTGTTTTTT
CASSQVSGRSGTGELFF
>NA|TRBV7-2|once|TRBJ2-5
TGTGCCAGCAGCTTAGGGAGGTGGAGAAGCCAAGAGACCCAGTACTTC
CASSLGRWRSQETQYF
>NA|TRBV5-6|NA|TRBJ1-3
TGTGCCAGCAGCTCTAAACCGGGCTCTGGAAACACCATATATTTT
CASSSKPGSGNTIYF
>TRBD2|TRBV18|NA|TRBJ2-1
TGTGCCAGCTCACCCGCAGGGACTAGCGGGGGGCCCTACAATGAGCAGTTCTTC
CASSPAGTSGGPYNEQFF
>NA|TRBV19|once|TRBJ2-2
TGTGCCAGCCGCGGGGTATCCATAACCGGGGAGCTGTTTTTT
CASRGVSITGELFF
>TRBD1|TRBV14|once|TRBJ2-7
TGTGCCAGCAGCAAACAGGGGACGGCCTACGAGCAGTACTTC
CASSKQGTAYEQYF
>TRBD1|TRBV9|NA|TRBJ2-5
TGTGCCAGCAGCTGGGGACAGGAGGGAGGGACCCAGTACTTC
CASSWGQEGGTQYF
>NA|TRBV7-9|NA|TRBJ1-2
TGTGCCAGCAGCTTGAACGGGGTCGATGGCTACACCTTC
CASSLNGVDGYTF
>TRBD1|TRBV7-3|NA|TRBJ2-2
TGTGCCAGCAGCCCGGACAGGGTTGGAGCCGGGGAGCTGTTTTTT
CASSPDRVGAGELFF
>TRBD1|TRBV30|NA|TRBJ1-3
TGTGCCTGGGGACAGGGGGACCTCTCTGGAAACACCATATATTTT
CAWGQGDLSGNTIYF
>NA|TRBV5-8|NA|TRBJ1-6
TGTGCCAGCAGCTTTGGGGGCTACTCACCCCTCCACTTT
CASSFGGYSPLHF
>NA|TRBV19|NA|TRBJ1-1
TGTGCCAGTAGTTACTATGGTGCCGAATCGAACACTGAAGCTTTCTTT
CASSYYGAESNTEAFF
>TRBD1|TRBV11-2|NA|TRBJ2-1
TGTGCCAGCAGCGCCCCGGGACAGGGGGGAAATGAGCAGTTCTTC
CASSAPGQGGNEQFF
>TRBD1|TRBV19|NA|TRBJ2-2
TGTGCCAGTAGTATGGAGACCGGGACAGGGGGTACCGGGGAGCTGTTTTTT
CASSMETGTGGTGELFF
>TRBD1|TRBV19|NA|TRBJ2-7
TGTGCCAGTAGTAAAGGGGGCTTCTACGAGCAGTACTTC
CASSKGGFYEQYF
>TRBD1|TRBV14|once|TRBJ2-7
TGTGCCAGCAGCGGAAGACAGGGGTCGAGCTCCTACGAGCAGTACTTC
CASSGRQGSSSYEQYF
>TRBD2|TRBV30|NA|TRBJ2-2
TGTGCCTGGAGTGTAGGTAGCGGGAGTTTACACACCGGGGAGCTGTTTTTT
CAWSVGSGSLHTGELFF
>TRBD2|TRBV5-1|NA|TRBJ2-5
TGCGCCAGCAGGGGACTAGCGGGGAGCGAGACCCAGTACTTC
CASRGLAGSETQYF
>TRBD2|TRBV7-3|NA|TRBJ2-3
TGTGCCAGCAGCTTGCGTGTACGGGGGGGCGTCCCCACAGATACGCAGTATTTT
CASSLRVRGGVPTDTQYF
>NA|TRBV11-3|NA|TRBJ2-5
TGTGCCAGCAGCTTAGGCAGGGAAGAGACCCAGTACTTC
CASSLGREETQYF
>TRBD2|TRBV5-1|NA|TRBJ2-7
TGCGCCAGCAGCTTTACTAGCGGGAGGTACGAGCAGTACTTC
CASSFTSGRYEQYF
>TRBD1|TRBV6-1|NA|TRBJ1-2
TGTGCCAGCAGTGAAAATTCAGGGACAGCAATTAAGAGCTACACCTTC
CASSENSGTAIKSYTF
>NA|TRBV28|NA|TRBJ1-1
TGTGCCAGCAGTGGCACAGGGTTTACTGAAGCTTTCTTT
CASSGTGFTEAFF
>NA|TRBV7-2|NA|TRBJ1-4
TGTGCCAGCAGCTTATTCTACGGGAGGGTTAATGAAAAACTGTTTTTT
CASSLFYGRVNEKLFF
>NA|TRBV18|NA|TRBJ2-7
TGTGCCAGCTCACCAGCGGGGAGCTCCTACGAGCAGTACTTC
CASSPAGSSYEQYF
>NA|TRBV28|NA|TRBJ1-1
TGTGCCAGCAGTTTGGGGGCTTGGAGGACTGAAGCTTTCTTT
CASSLGAWRTEAFF
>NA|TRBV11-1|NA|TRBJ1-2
TGTGCCAGCAGCTTAGCCCCCAGGGGCGACTATGGCTACACCTTC
CASSLAPRGDYGYTF
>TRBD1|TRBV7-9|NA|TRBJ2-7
TGTGCCAGCAGCATCGGGACAGACTCCTACGAGCAGTACTTC
CASSIGTDSYEQYF
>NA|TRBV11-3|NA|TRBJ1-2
TGTGCCAGCACCTGGACAGCTCGCACCTTC
CASTWTARTF
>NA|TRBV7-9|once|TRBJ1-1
TGTGCCAGCAGCGAGCGGGGGCCCCTGAACACTGAAGCTTTCTTT
CASSERGPLNTEAFF
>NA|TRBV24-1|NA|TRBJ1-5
TGTGCCACCAGTGACCCGGGCGGGATCAGCAATCAGCCCCAGCATTTT
CATSDPGGISNQPQHF
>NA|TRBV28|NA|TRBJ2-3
TGTGCCAGCAGTGTAACAGATACGCAGTATTTT
CASSVTDTQYF
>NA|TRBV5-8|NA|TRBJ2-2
TGTGCCAGCAGCTTGGTCCCGGGAACGTCCGGGGAGCTGTTTTTT
CASSLVPGTSGELFF
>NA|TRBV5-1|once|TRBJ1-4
TGCGCCAGCAGCCCCACTGGGGGGGAAAGGCTGTTTTTT
CASSPTGGERLFF